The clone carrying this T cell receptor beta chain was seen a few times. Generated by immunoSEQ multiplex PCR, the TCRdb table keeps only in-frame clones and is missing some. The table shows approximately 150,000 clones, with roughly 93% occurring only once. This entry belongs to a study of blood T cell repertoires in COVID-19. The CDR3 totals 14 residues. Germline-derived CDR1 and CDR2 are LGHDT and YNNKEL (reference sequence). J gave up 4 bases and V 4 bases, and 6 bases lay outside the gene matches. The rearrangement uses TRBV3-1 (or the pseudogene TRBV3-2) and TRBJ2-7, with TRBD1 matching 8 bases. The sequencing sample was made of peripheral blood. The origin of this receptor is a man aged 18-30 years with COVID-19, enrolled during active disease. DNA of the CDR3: TGTGCCAGCAGCCTCCGACAGGGGCGTTACGAGCAGTACTTC. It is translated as CASSLRQGRYEQYF.